Following are 25 T cell receptor beta chains from one sample sequenced in a study of blood T cell repertoires in COVID-19 (TCRdb year 2020). Libraries came from the immunoSEQ multiplex PCR assay. TCRdb mirrors the immuneACCESS table, restricted to in-frame sequences. Some clones are absent from its copies; in checked studies, under half trace to an unresolved V gene, and the reason for the others is unknown. The sample contains about 55,000 clones, about 93% of them found a single time. Roughly 15% of the sample belongs to the ten largest clones. Sequencing used peripheral blood. Source of these receptors: a man older than 75 with acute or convalescent COVID-19.

The genes are TRBV30 and TRBJ1-4, with D maybe TRBD1 (6 bases). Germline V gene sequence: CDR1 GTSNPN, CDR2 SVGIG (reference sequence). V lost 1 base, J lost 8 bases, and 17 bases lay in between. CDR3 length: 15 amino acids. This CDR3 is CAWSGTDARGEKLFF. DNA for the CDR3: TGTGCCTGGAGTGGGACAGATGCTCGGGGAGAAAAACTGTTTTTT.

This sequence joins TRBV7-3 and TRBJ1-2; 7 bases are shared with TRBD1. CDR3 length: 13 residues. Germline CDR1 SGHTA, CDR2 FQGTGA. V shed 5 bases and J 4 bases; nucleotides not matched to a gene: 4. CDR3 DNA: TGTGCCAGCAGCCCGGGACAGACCTATGGCTACACCTTC. Its translation: CASSPGQTYGYTF.

The J gene is TRBJ2-1, the V gene TRBV7-2; 8 positions match TRBD2. This CDR3 region has 15 residues. With 0 bases clipped from V and 10 bases from J, the junction kept 8 bases outside the gene matches. From germline, CDR1 is SGHTA and CDR2 FQGNSA. CDR3 coding DNA: TGTGCCAGCAGCTTAGCCGGGACTAGGCAGAGAGAGCAGTTCTTC. Its protein is CASSLAGTRQREQFF.

The chain joins TRBV19 to TRBJ2-3; possible D gene TRBD1, 6 bases. There are 16 residues in the CDR3. The germline CDR1 and CDR2 sequences are LNHDA and SQIVND (reference sequence). V was pared by 4 bases and J by 1 base, with 15 bases between. The CDR3 DNA reads as TGTGCCAGTAGTACCAGGGGTCCTGGTGGCACAGATACGCAGTATTTT. It translates to CASSTRGPGGTDTQYF.

This sequence joins TRBV5-1 and TRBJ2-7; TRBD1 aligns across 8 bases. Per germline, CDR1 SGHRS and CDR2 YFSETQ. This CDR3 is built from 14 residues. V gave up 7 bases and J gave up 5 bases; unmatched junction bases: 11. The CDR3 here is CASRPPTGVDEQYF. In DNA, the CDR3 is TGCGCCAGCCGCCCCCCGACAGGGGTCGACGAGCAGTACTTC.

The V and J genes are TRBV9 and TRBJ2-1, with 13 bases that match TRBD2. CDR3 length equals 17 residues. Germline CDR1 and CDR2: SGDLS and YYNGEE. After removal of 2 bases from V and 7 bases from J, the junction contained 9 bases not matched to a gene. As DNA, the CDR3 is TGTGCCAGCAGCGTTTACGATAGGACTAGCGGGGGTAATGAGCAGTTCTTC. Its protein product is CASSVYDRTSGGNEQFF.

This chain connects TRBV7-2 to TRBJ1-2, with 8 bases fitting TRBD1. J was trimmed by 0 bases and V by 6 bases; bases with no gene match: 3. Looked up from germline, CDR1 is SGHTA and CDR2 is FQGNSA. This CDR3 region has 14 residues. CDR3 bases: TGTGCCAGCAGTAGGGGACAGGCTAACTATGGCTACACCTTC. The encoded protein is CASSRGQANYGYTF.

The chain is built from TRBV7-9 and TRBJ2-1; 8 bases fit TRBD2. The CDR3 runs 12 residues. The germline gives CDR1 SEHNR, CDR2 FQNEAQ (reference sequence). The ends lost 7 bases at V and 10 bases at J; junction bases unmatched: 6. The CDR3 here is CASTRAGEEQFF. CDR3 nucleotides: TGTGCCAGCACCCGAGCGGGGGAAGAGCAGTTCTTC.

The rearrangement joins TRBV27 to TRBJ1-6; D uncertain. The CDR3 length is 14 residues. Germline V gene data show CDR1 as MNHEY and CDR2 as SMNVEV (reference sequence). Trimming pared 6 bases from V and 4 bases from J, leaving 10 bases between. Here the CDR3 reads CASSSESYNSPLHF. As DNA, the CDR3 is TGTGCCAGCAGCTCGGAGAGTTATAATTCACCCCTCCACTTT.

The V gene is TRBV6-6, the J gene TRBJ1-2, with TRBD1 as a possible D gene (6 bases). V lost 7 bases to trimming and J lost 4 bases, with 19 bases between them. The CDR3 length is 15 residues. In germline, CDR1 is MNHNY, CDR2 SVGAGI (reference sequence). The DNA for the CDR3 is TGTGCCAGCAACCCTTCACAGGGAAGGGGCTATGGCTACACCTTC. Its protein product is CASNPSQGRGYGYTF.

This clone was detected once. This sequence joins TRBV2 and TRBJ2-5; 7 bases are a match to TRBD2. V gave up 3 bases and J gave up 3 bases; unmatched junction bases: 4. Germline V CDR1 and CDR2: SNHLY, FYNNEI. The CDR3 has 14 amino acids. The CDR3 sequence is CASSDGGSKETQYF. The DNA of the CDR3 is TGTGCCAGCAGTGACGGGGGGTCCAAAGAGACCCAGTACTTC.

The genes are TRBV5-1 and TRBJ1-1, with 8 bases that match TRBD1. The CDR3 is 16 amino acids. CDR1 and CDR2 from the germline V gene are SGHRS and YFSETQ. The V segment lost 5 bases and the J segment 4 bases; nucleotides outside the gene matches: 13. The CDR3 sequence is CASRNAAGGLGTEAFF. In DNA form, the CDR3 reads TGCGCCAGCAGAAATGCCGCAGGGGGCCTGGGCACTGAAGCTTTCTTT.

The rearrangement uses TRBV6-5 and TRBJ1-1; D call uncertain. CDR1 is MNHEY and CDR2 is SVGAGI in the germline V gene. The CDR3 has 15 residues. V lost 5 bases and J lost 5, with 18 bases in between. DNA of the CDR3: TGTGCCAGCAGTCCTTTTTGGAGACCTGGGACTGAAGCTTTCTTT. Translation gives CASSPFWRPGTEAFF.

The chain uses TRBV5-4 and TRBJ2-2; D is unclear. The CDR3 has 14 residues. Per germline, CDR1 SGHNT and CDR2 YYREEE (reference sequence). The V end lost 4 bases, the J end lost 4 bases, and 11 bases lay between the germline ends. In DNA form, the CDR3 reads TGTGCCAGCAGCCCACCCACGAGCACCGGGGAGCTGTTTTTT. Amino acids: CASSPPTSTGELFF.

V and J are TRBV9 and TRBJ2-3, with 7 bases lining up with TRBD2. Germline lookup yields CDR1 SGDLS and CDR2 YYNGEE. The length of the CDR3 is 16 residues. Trimming cost V 3 bases and J 1 base; bases outside gene matches: 8. This CDR3 is CASSDPSGTGTDTQYF. In nucleotides, the CDR3 is TGTGCCAGCAGCGACCCCAGCGGGACCGGCACAGATACGCAGTATTTT.

The chain employs TRBV28 and TRBJ2-7; TRBD2 agrees at 11 bases. Germline lookup yields CDR1 MDHEN and CDR2 SYDVKM. The CDR3 has 14 residues. V shed 4 bases, J shed 2 bases, and the junction held 1 base outside the gene matches. CDR3 sequence: CASSSSGGPYEQYF. The CDR3 DNA follows: TGTGCCAGCAGTTCTAGCGGGGGGCCCTACGAGCAGTACTTC.

The V and J genes are TRBV11-2 and TRBJ2-2, with TRBD1 matching over 11 bases. Germline V gene lookup returns CDR1 SGHAT and CDR2 FQNNGV. CDR3 size: 15 residues. The V segment lost 6 bases and the J segment 6 bases; nucleotides outside the gene matches: 6. DNA for the CDR3: TGTGCCAGCAGGGGACAGGGGGTCGGCGCCGGGGAGCTGTTTTTT. This codes for CASRGQGVGAGELFF. The complete variable domain, with remaining parts taken from reference TRBV11-2 and TRBJ2-2, reads EAGVAQSPRYKIIEKRQSVAFWCNPISGHATLYWYQQILGQGPKLLIQFQNNGVVDDSQLPKDRFSAERLKGVDSTLKIQPAKLEDSAVYLCASRGQGVGAGELFFGEGSRLTVL.

The rearrangement links TRBV3-1 (or the pseudogene TRBV3-2) to TRBJ1-1; D is perhaps TRBD1 (6 bases). V shed 1 base and J shed 3 bases, with 9 bases lying between them. In germline, CDR1 is LGHDT, CDR2 YNNKEL (reference sequence). The CDR3 runs to 14 residues. CDR3 amino acids: CASSQGGLDTEAFF. The CDR3 DNA reads TGTGCCAGCAGCCAAGGGGGGCTGGACACTGAAGCTTTCTTT.

The gene calls are TRBV15 and TRBJ2-4; 10 nucleotides align to TRBD2. J gave up 0 bases and V 4 bases, and 6 bases lay outside the gene matches. CDR3 length: 17 amino acids. Per the germline V gene, CDR1 is LNHNV and CDR2 is YYDKDF (reference sequence). The CDR3 coding sequence is TGTGCCACCAGCACTGAGCGGGGGGGTCTAGCCAAAAACATTCAGTACTTC. Its protein product is CATSTERGGLAKNIQYF.

This clone has a handful of counts. The chain recombines TRBV6-4 with TRBJ2-2; D unresolved. The V end was cut by 6 bases, the J end by 1 base, with 6 bases between. CDR1 and CDR2 from the germline V gene are MRHNA and SNTAGT. The CDR3 loop spans 13 amino acids. The CDR3 DNA sequence: TGTGCCAGCAGACGAGGGAACACCGGGGAGCTGTTTTTT. It yields the protein CASRRGNTGELFF.

The J gene is TRBJ2-3, the V gene TRBV10-3; TRBD2 agrees at 7 bases. Trimming took 10 bases from V and 4 from J; bases not matched to a gene: 2. CDR3 length equals 11 residues. Germline CDR1 ENHRY, CDR2 SYGVKD. The CDR3: CASGSPDTQYF. The CDR3 DNA sequence: TGTGCCAGCGGGAGCCCAGATACGCAGTATTTT.

This clone came up once. The rearrangement joins TRBV4-2 to TRBJ2-1; TRBD2 agrees at 11 bases. CDR3 length: 19 amino acids. The germline gives CDR1 LGHNA, CDR2 YNFKEQ. V lost 4 bases, J lost 1 base, and 12 bases stayed unmatched. This CDR3 reads CASSPKGTSGGWSYNEQFF. CDR3 in DNA: TGTGCCAGCAGCCCCAAGGGGACTAGCGGCGGTTGGTCCTACAATGAGCAGTTCTTC.

This clone was detected once. This chain connects TRBV15 to TRBJ2-1, with TRBD1 identical over 10 bases. This CDR3 is built from 16 residues. The V and J ends lost 4 bases and 7 bases, in that order; junction bases with no gene match: 10. Germline-derived CDR1 and CDR2 are LNHNV and YYDKDF (reference sequence). CDR3 protein: CATSTPPGQGWNEQFF. CDR3 DNA: TGTGCCACCAGCACCCCGCCGGGACAGGGGTGGAATGAGCAGTTCTTC.

In DNA form, the CDR3 reads TGCGCCAGCAGCCCAGTTCTGGGGGGGCAAACCGGGGAGCTGTTTTTT. The encoded protein is CASSPVLGGQTGELFF. The V and J genes are TRBV5-1 and TRBJ2-2, with TRBD2 as a possible D gene (7 bases). The V gene lost 4 bases and the J gene lost 5 bases, with 18 bases spanning the gap. The CDR3 extends over 16 amino acids. The V gene's germline CDR1 is SGHRS and CDR2 YFSETQ.

V gene TRBV7-2 combines with J gene TRBJ2-3; 8 bases align to TRBD2. Germline CDR1 and CDR2: SGHTA and FQGNSA. CDR3 size: 17 residues. The trim removed 2 bases at V and 5 bases at J, leaving 12 bases unmatched. CDR3: CASSLSRTGGQGDTQYF. The CDR3 DNA sequence: TGTGCCAGCAGCTTAAGTCGAACGGGGGGGCAAGGAGATACGCAGTATTTT.